This passage covers 7 T cell receptor beta chains from one sample sequenced in a study of T cell repertoires in cytomegalovirus infection. One entry per CDR3 protein results from TCRdb running MiXCR on the reads. The data show some 700,000 distinct CDR3 sequences, around 31% seen once. No antigen has been assigned to these receptors. Sequenced material: cultured PBMCs, taken from culture after CMV antigen stimulation. The receptors stem from a human donor in good health (CMV status not recorded). Some clones in this sample may be carry-over from other donors' samples.

This chain joins TRBV20-1 and TRBJ1-2; D is undetermined. V gave up 1 base and J gave up 0 bases, with 9 bases separating them. Germline V gene lookup returns CDR1 DFQATT and CDR2 SNEGSKA (reference sequence). The CDR3 loop spans 14 amino acids. CDR3 residues: CSARALRANYGYTF. The CDR3 bases are TGCAGTGCTAGAGCCCTTCGGGCTAACTATGGCTACACCTTC.

This clonotype was counted once. The chain is built from TRBV18 and TRBJ2-1; TRBD1 aligns across 9 bases. V was clipped by 2 bases and J by 4 bases; unmatched bases: 9. CDR3 size: 17 residues. In germline, CDR1 is KGHSH, CDR2 LQKENI. CDR3 sequence: CASSPGAGTGMYNEQFF. The CDR3 coding sequence is TGTGCCAGCTCACCAGGGGCCGGGACAGGGATGTACAATGAGCAGTTCTTC.

V and J are TRBV6-1 and TRBJ1-2; no clear D. The germline CDR1 and CDR2 sequences are MNHNS and SASEGT. The CDR3 runs to 12 residues. V was clipped by 4 bases and J by 5 bases, with 8 bases between them. The CDR3 spells CASSVQTYGYTF. The CDR3 DNA sequence: TGTGCCAGCAGTGTACAGACTTATGGCTACACCTTC.

This clonotype was observed a handful of times. The chain links TRBV18 to TRBJ1-2; the match to TRBD1 covers 7 bases. Germline CDR1 and CDR2: KGHSH and LQKENI. This CDR3 has 14 amino acids. The trim removed 6 bases at V and 0 bases at J, leaving 4 bases unmatched. The CDR3 DNA reads TGTGCCAGCTCGAGGGACAGCTCTAACTATGGCTACACCTTC. It is translated as CASSRDSSNYGYTF.

The chain uses TRBV4-2 and TRBJ2-5, with 10 bases matching TRBD2. J gave up 5 bases and V 1 base, and 13 bases lay outside the gene matches. The CDR3 length is 18 residues. From germline, CDR1 is LGHNA and CDR2 YNFKEQ. Here the CDR3 reads CASSQAPAGGSVGETQYF. For the CDR3, the DNA is TGTGCCAGCAGCCAAGCTCCAGCGGGGGGGTCGGTCGGGGAGACCCAGTACTTC.

The J gene is TRBJ1-3, the V gene TRBV6-5; D not resolved. CDR3 length: 13 residues. V shed 4 bases and J shed 4 bases, with 8 bases lying between them. Per germline, CDR1 MNHEY and CDR2 SVGAGI. CDR3 bases: TGTGCCAGCAGTTCCGGGTACGGAAACACCATATATTTT. Translated, it gives CASSSGYGNTIYF.

The CDR3 DNA sequence: TGTGCCAGCAGTTTAGACCAGACGGCCACTAGGGAAAAACTGTTTTTT. Translating gives CASSLDQTATREKLFF. The chain has TRBV27 and TRBJ1-4; no reliable D call. The V end lost 2 bases, the J end lost 8 bases, and 18 bases lay between the germline ends. Germline V gene lookup returns CDR1 MNHEY and CDR2 SMNVEV (reference sequence). The CDR3 loop spans 16 amino acids.